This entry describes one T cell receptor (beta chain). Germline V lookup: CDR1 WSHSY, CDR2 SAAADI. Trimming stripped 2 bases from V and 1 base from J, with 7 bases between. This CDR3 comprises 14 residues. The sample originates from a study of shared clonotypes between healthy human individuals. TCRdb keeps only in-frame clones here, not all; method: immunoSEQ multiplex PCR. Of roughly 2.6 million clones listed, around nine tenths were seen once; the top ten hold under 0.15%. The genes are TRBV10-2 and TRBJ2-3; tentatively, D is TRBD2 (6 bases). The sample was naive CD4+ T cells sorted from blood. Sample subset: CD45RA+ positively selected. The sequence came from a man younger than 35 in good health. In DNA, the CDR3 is TGCGCCAGCAGTGAGCCTAGCGGCACAGATACGCAGTATTTT. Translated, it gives CASSEPSGTDTQYF.